The sequence of this TCR beta chain was determined in a study of T cell repertoires in cytomegalovirus infection. At the level of the study: It was the public TCR beta signatures that indicated both CMV infection and matching HLA type. The study's findings and limits: There were HLA-C-restricted CMV-specific TCR beta clonotypes dominating the ex vivo response. CMV carriers with the relevant HLA were identified by cumulative public TCR beta family frequency.

The CDR3 is made up of 11 amino acids. The germline V gene has CDR1 SGHTA and CDR2 FQGNSA. J was trimmed by 11 bases and V by 6 bases; bases with no gene match: 5. TCRdb itself ran the reads through MiXCR, one entry per CDR3 protein. The data show hundreds of thousands of distinct CDR3 sequences, about a sixth seen once. This clonotype came up many times. Its matching antigen is unknown. The sequence was collected from a human donor in good health (CMV status not recorded). Some clones in this sample may be carry-over from other donors' samples. The rearrangement uses TRBV7-2 and TRBJ2-3, with 7 bases matching TRBD1. The sequenced sample consisted of PBMCs. The CDR3 region is CASRAGTEQYF. In DNA, the CDR3 is TGTGCCAGCAGGGCCGGGACAGAGCAGTATTTT.